The present TCR beta chain was sequenced within a study of technical replicates of blood from a handful of donors. Generated by immunoSEQ multiplex PCR, the TCRdb table keeps only in-frame clones and is missing some. This sample has tens of thousands of clones; about 95% occur once, and the top ten carry around 0.36%. Germline V gives CDR1 MGHRA, CDR2 YSYEKL. This CDR3 contains 15 residues. The V and J ends lost 4 bases and 3 bases, in that order; junction bases with no gene match: 4. The sample consisted of T cells isolated from PBMCs. This TCR was sampled from a human donor in good health. The chain joins TRBV4-1 to TRBJ2-3; 10 bases map to TRBD1. This CDR3 is CASSPRDRGTDTQYF. Here the CDR3 DNA reads TGCGCCAGCAGCCCCCGGGACAGGGGTACAGATACGCAGTATTTT.